A selection of T cell receptor beta chains follows, all from one sample in a study of blood T cells in healthy people across ages. TCRdb reprocessed the 5' RACE reads via MiXCR and lists one record per CDR3 protein. Of fewer than 900,000 distinct CDR3 sequences listed, roughly 41% were seen once; the top ten hold less than 25%. Sample: blood. These receptors originate from a woman aged 60-70 years in good health. Each CDR3 is given with its conserved first and last residue. A clone size is listed for some rows: how often the clone was seen (once, few, many), or a class if it is expanded.

V	length	J	size	CDR3
TRBV24-1	15	TRBJ1-1	few	CATSDPRQGNTEAFF
TRBV29-1	17	TRBJ2-3	.	CSVVGDWTSGETDTQYF
TRBV6-5	15	TRBJ1-5	.	CASSSTQGGNQPQHF
TRBV20-1	13	TRBJ2-4	.	CSAPTNTKNIQYF
TRBV20-1	14	TRBJ2-5	.	CSARDSPSVETQYF
TRBV5-1	18	TRBJ2-3	few	CASSLAGSGFASTDTQYF
TRBV6-5	14	TRBJ1-2	.	CASRLKGTRNGYTF
TRBV6-1	14	TRBJ1-1	.	CASREGNLNTEAFF
TRBV9	14	TRBJ1-1	.	CASSVLTGNTEAFF
TRBV14	15	TRBJ2-7	.	CASSQDHGYHYEQYF
TRBV28	16	TRBJ2-1	.	CASTSVAGGAYNEQFF
TRBV6-5	13	TRBJ2-1	.	CASSYSSQGEQFF
TRBV10-2	12	TRBJ1-1	.	CASRGMNTEAFF
TRBV7-8	16	TRBJ2-1	.	CASSLKVLAGGNEQFF
TRBV20-1	14	TRBJ1-5	.	CGAREVKGGQPQHF
TRBV20-1	19	TRBJ2-3	.	CSARRGLIGAAADWNTQYF
TRBV4-3	16	TRBJ1-2	.	CASSQGQAAVDYGYTF
TRBV7-8	15	TRBJ2-3	once	CASSPVGETADTQYF
TRBV6-1	15	TRBJ1-4	few	CASSRGTGFGEKLFF
TRBV12-5	15	TRBJ2-7	.	CASGLGTVDYNEQYF
TRBV2	16	TRBJ2-7	.	CASTPTISGGWGEQYF
TRBV29-1	12	TRBJ2-7	.	CSVRGEMREQYF
TRBV2	14	.	.	CASTSQGGVYEQYF
TRBV6-2/TRBV6-3	14	TRBJ2-1	many	CASSYSDGNNEQFF
TRBV20-1	13	TRBJ2-7	.	CSASKMAGYEQYF
TRBV20-1	14	.	.	CSARDVAGAYEQYF
TRBV5-1	13	TRBJ2-7	many	CASSSHDGYEQYF
TRBV18	17	TRBJ2-6	few	CASSPYQASSGANVLTF
TRBV7-2	14	TRBJ2-3	.	CASSSGTSGDTQYF
TRBV7-6	16	TRBJ1-4	few	CASSLEQGPSNEKLFF
TRBV10-3	14	TRBJ2-3	.	CAISDSSGTDTQYF
TRBV20-1	15	TRBJ1-1	.	CSARDETSGNTEAFF
TRBV9	15	TRBJ2-1	few	CASSVGGPLYNEQFF
TRBV20-1	17	TRBJ2-7	.	CSARDPLGRSEAYEQYF
TRBV3-1	15	TRBJ2-5	.	CASSQMTRPQETQYF
TRBV2	12	TRBJ2-3	.	CASRVGPDTQYF
TRBV12-3/TRBV12-4	17	TRBJ2-7	.	CASSHSLLPSSSYEQYF
TRBV5-1	13	TRBJ1-1	.	CVSTLGENTEAFF
TRBV5-6	16	TRBJ2-1	many	CASSLATGTRLNEQFF
TRBV7-9	12	TRBJ2-7	many	CASSRVVYEQYF
TRBV27	14	TRBJ2-1	.	CASSPRQVANEQFF
TRBV2	15	TRBJ1-1	.	CASRGTGGQNTEAFF
TRBV7-2	12	TRBJ1-1	few	CASSLQYTEAFF
TRBV2	14	TRBJ1-2	.	CASKLTGANYGYTF
TRBV29-1	12	TRBJ2-5	.	CSVPGGEETQYF
TRBV2	15	TRBJ1-4	once	CAFPRGTGTNEKLFF